This TCR beta chain was captured by sequencing in a study of blood T cell repertoires in COVID-19. Turning to the study itself: Acute-phase and convalescent COVID-19 samples originated in the United States, Italy and Spain. PBMCs, B-cell-depleted T cells, or T cells were the source of the cDNA or gDNA that made up the material.

The junction had 5 bases not matched to a gene; V was cut back by 6 bases and J by 3 bases. The CDR3 totals 14 residues. Per the germline V gene, CDR1 is MNHEY and CDR2 is SVGEGT. This clone was counted a single time. As processed by the authors: Using reference gene primer amplification, nucleated cell counts were estimated. The protocol was immunoSEQ multiplex PCR, while the TCRdb copy is restricted to in-frame clones and leaves out a portion. The DNA gave D and trimming, while V, J and clone size come from that table. The table records 310,000 or so clones, around 86% of them present only once. This rearrangement joins TRBV6-2 or TRBV6-3 to TRBJ1-5; TRBD1 matches at 7 bases. The receptor was derived from a man aged 50 to 60 with active or convalescent COVID-19. Source material: peripheral blood. The CDR3 DNA follows: TGTGCCAGCAGCCAGGACAGGCACAATCAGCCCCAGCATTTT. Its protein product is CASSQDRHNQPQHF.